The TCR beta chain described here comes from a study of blood T cell repertoires in COVID-19. Study context: PBMCs, B-cell-depleted T cells, or T cells were the source of the cDNA or gDNA that made up the material.

The CDR3 runs 16 residues. Looked up from germline, CDR1 is SGHKS and CDR2 is YYEKEE (reference sequence). J lost 2 bases, V lost 3 bases, and 8 bases had no gene match. Assay: immunoSEQ multiplex PCR; the TCRdb copy retains only in-frame clones and omits some. The sample lists 350,000 to 500,000 clones, about 88% occurring once. Allocation to cohorts depended on clinical history reported by the participants. A COVID-19 case had been met by exposed participants during the 2 weeks before study entry. The receptor comes from a woman aged 18-30 years who had been exposed to COVID-19. Sequenced: PBMCs or T cells enriched from blood (not recorded which). V and J are TRBV5-5 and TRBJ1-2, with 9 nucleotides matching TRBD1. In DNA, the CDR3 is TGTGCCAGCAGCTACCTACAGGGGGCTACCAACTATGGCTACACCTTC. As protein: CASSYLQGATNYGYTF.